This passage covers 20 T cell receptor beta chains from one sample sequenced in a study of low-dose radiotherapy and immunotherapy resistance in tumors. Time point noted: before trial treatment. Both TCRalpha and TCRbeta chains were reverse transcribed with V-gene-specific primers. Over 20 PCR cycles, TCRs were amplified from a constant-region primer and V-primer adapter. Via MiXCR, TCRdb re-called the reads, giving one row per CDR3 protein. This sample has about 71,000 distinct CDR3 sequences, with 30% to 40% found just once. The sample consisted of PBMCs, taken before treatment. The receptors were gathered from a female donor with ovarian cancer.

As for this clonotype: This probably arose from a read error, given a far larger clone one base away. V gene TRBV13 combines with J gene TRBJ2-5; the D gene is possibly TRBD2 (6 bases). Trimming removed 6 bases at V and 4 bases at J, with 18 bases between. Germline V gene sequence: CDR1 PRHDT, CDR2 FYEKMQ (reference sequence). This CDR3 spans 15 amino acids. The chain's CDR3 is CASSSLGAGRETQYF. Here the CDR3 DNA reads TGTGCCAGCAGTTCACTCGGGGCGGGGCGAGAGACCCAGTACTTC.

This clonotype has just a few counts. This rearrangement joins TRBV9 to TRBJ1-1, with D possibly TRBD1 on 5 matching bases. The CDR3 runs 15 residues. V dropped 0 bases and J dropped 4 bases, with 13 bases sitting between them. Germline CDR1 SGDLS, CDR2 YYNGEE. CDR3 loop: CASSVGHGGGTEAFF. CDR3 in DNA: TGTGCCAGCAGCGTAGGGCACGGGGGGGGCACTGAAGCTTTCTTT.

There are a few counts of this clonotype. The CDR3 bases are TGTGCCAGCGGATTGAGCTCTGGGGCCAACGTCCTGACTTTC. Encoded protein: CASGLSSGANVLTF. This chain joins TRBV2 and TRBJ2-6; the D is unclear. The CDR3 totals 14 residues. CDR1 and CDR2 (germline): SNHLY, FYNNEI. The germline V and J ends were trimmed by 8 bases and 0 bases, with 8 bases remaining between them.

This clonotype is medium-sized (0.01 to 0.1%) within its sample. The J gene is TRBJ2-5, the V gene TRBV28; D possibly corresponds to TRBD2 (5 bases). The ends were cut back, 6 bases at V and 2 bases at J, with 10 bases in the middle. Germline assignment: CDR1 MDHEN and CDR2 SYDVKM. The CDR3 totals 13 residues. The CDR3 sequence is CASRPRGQETQYF. The CDR3 DNA reads TGTGCCAGCAGACCTCGGGGACAAGAGACCCAGTACTTC.

At least ten counts were recorded for this clonotype. This chain uses TRBV6-2 or TRBV6-3 with TRBJ2-7; 7 bases fit TRBD2. The V segment lost 8 bases and the J segment 3 bases; nucleotides outside the gene matches: 7. Germline V CDR1 and CDR2: MNHEY, SVGEGT. The CDR3 runs 13 residues. In nucleotides, the CDR3 is TGTGCCAGCGGCGGGGGTGTGGGCTACGAGCAGTACTTC. Its translation: CASGGGVGYEQYF.

As regards this clonotype: It is likely a read error: a sequence one base away is far more abundant. The chain carries TRBV20-1 and TRBJ2-5; no clear D. Trimming took 0 bases from V and 11 from J, leaving 13 bases between them. The CDR3 has 12 residues. Germline V lookup: CDR1 DFQATT, CDR2 SNEGSKA (reference sequence). In DNA, the CDR3 is TGCAGTGCTAGAGATTTTGGCAATGAGCAGTACTTC. Its translation is CSARDFGNEQYF.

A remark on this clonotype: With only one base between it and a far larger clone, this is likely a read error. This chain uses TRBV6-1 with TRBJ1-5, with D uncertain. The CDR3 is 12 residues long. Per the germline V gene, CDR1 is MNHNS and CDR2 is SASEGT. In DNA, the CDR3 is TGTGCCTGCAGTTCAGTCGGTCAGCCCCAGCATTTT. Encoded protein: CACSSVGQPQHF.

The chain uses TRBV6-2 or TRBV6-3 and TRBJ1-2; D gene ambiguous. V was pared by 0 bases and J by 7 bases, with 12 bases between. The CDR3 length is 14 residues. Germline V gene lookup returns CDR1 MNHEY and CDR2 SVGEGT. The chain's CDR3 is CASSYSTTLPGYTF. The CDR3 DNA is TGTGCCAGCAGTTACTCGACAACCCTTCCTGGCTACACCTTC.

The chain uses TRBV7-8 and TRBJ2-1; the D is unclear. This CDR3 contains 17 residues. Trimming pared 1 base from V and 0 bases from J, leaving 13 bases between. Germline V lookup: CDR1 SGHVS, CDR2 FQNEAQ. Here the CDR3 reads CASSLEFVGSSYNEQFF. The CDR3 region has the DNA TGTGCCAGCAGCTTAGAGTTTGTCGGAAGCTCCTACAATGAGCAGTTCTTC.

The rearrangement links TRBV6-4 to TRBJ2-1, with D possibly being TRBD2 (6 bases). Germline V gene data show CDR1 as MRHNA and CDR2 as SNTAGT. The length of the CDR3 is 14 residues. V was shortened by 5 bases and J by 8 bases, with 16 bases between the two germline ends. Here the CDR3 reads CASSREFGSDEQFF. DNA for the CDR3: TGTGCCAGCAGTAGGGAGTTCGGGAGTGATGAGCAGTTCTTC.

This clonotype appeared many times. This chain links TRBV28 with TRBJ2-7; D not resolved. V gave up 1 base and J gave up 5 bases, with 15 bases separating them. The CDR3 extends over 15 amino acids. Germline values: CDR1 MDHEN, CDR2 SYDVKM. The CDR3 DNA follows: TGTGCCAGCAGTTTATCCGCTTTGGGCACTGACGAGCAGTACTTC. It is translated as CASSLSALGTDEQYF.

There are many counts of this clonotype. The chain employs TRBV2 and TRBJ2-4; D unresolved. Trimming cost V 5 bases and J 0 bases, with 11 bases left between them. The CDR3 is 15 amino acids. Germline V gene data show CDR1 as SNHLY and CDR2 as FYNNEI. The chain's CDR3 is CASSNRVAAKNIQYF. The CDR3 DNA reads as TGTGCCAGCAGTAACAGAGTAGCAGCCAAAAACATTCAGTACTTC.

The chain couples TRBV5-1 to TRBJ2-7; 7 bases are a match to TRBD2. In germline, CDR1 is SGHRS, CDR2 YFSETQ. V lost 1 base to trimming and J lost 2 bases; unmatched junction nucleotides: 3. The CDR3 covers 14 residues. As DNA, the CDR3 is TGCGCCAGCAGCTTGAGGGAGGGAACCTACGAGCAGTACTTC. This encodes CASSLREGTYEQYF.

The sample holds many counts of this clonotype. This chain joins TRBV3-1 and TRBJ1-1, with 7 bases matching TRBD1. The CDR3 is made up of 15 amino acids. V was pared by 6 bases and J by 1 base, with 8 bases of the junction left unmatched. Per germline, CDR1 LGHDT and CDR2 YNNKEL (reference sequence). The CDR3 coding sequence is TGTGCCAGCAGGGGACCGGGACAGAAGAACACTGAAGCTTTCTTT. Protein: CASRGPGQKNTEAFF.

V gene TRBV28 combines with J gene TRBJ1-2; maybe TRBD1 (5 bases). The CDR3 is 13 amino acids. Looked up from germline, CDR1 is MDHEN and CDR2 is SYDVKM. The V and J ends lost 7 bases and 6 bases respectively, with 15 bases between them. The CDR3 region is CASNRPMQNGYTF. DNA of the CDR3: TGTGCCAGCAACAGGCCCATGCAGAATGGCTACACCTTC.

Many counts were recorded for this clonotype. V usage is TRBV12-3 or TRBV12-4 and J usage is TRBJ2-1; 13 positions match TRBD2. Losses at the gene ends were 6 bases for V and 4 bases for J; bases not matched to a gene: 15. There are 19 residues in the CDR3. The CDR3 coding sequence is TGTGCCAGCAGCCAGCCGGGACTAGCGGGGTCAAGGAGTTACAATGAGCAGTTCTTC. It yields the protein CASSQPGLAGSRSYNEQFF.

The gene calls are TRBV20-1 and TRBJ2-1; 11 positions match TRBD2. Germline V gene lookup returns CDR1 DFQATT and CDR2 SNEGSKA (reference sequence). V trimming: 1 base; J trimming: 6 bases; junction bases outside the gene matches: 14. This CDR3 region has 18 residues. As DNA, the CDR3 is TGCAGTGCTAGAGTTTCTCCCCTGACTAGCGGGACCTCCAATGAGCAGTTCTTC. Translation: CSARVSPLTSGTSNEQFF.

The V and J genes are TRBV9 and TRBJ1-3; D gene unclear. V was trimmed by 0 bases and J by 1 base, leaving 5 bases between them. Germline V gene data show CDR1 as SGDLS and CDR2 as YYNGEE. The CDR3 has 14 residues. CDR3 protein: CASSVGWSGNTIYF. The CDR3 nucleotides are TGTGCCAGCAGCGTAGGTTGGTCTGGAAACACCATATATTTT. The full variable domain, in which reference TRBV9 and TRBJ1-3 provide the parts outside the CDR3, is DSGVTQTPKHLITATGQRVTLRCSPRSGDLSVYWYQQSLDQGLQFLIQYYNGEERAKGNILERFSAQQFPDLHSELNLSSLELGDSALYFCASSVGWSGNTIYFGEGSWLTVV.

This clonotype showed up many times. The chain recombines TRBV30 with TRBJ1-1; 7 bases fit TRBD1. Germline lookup yields CDR1 GTSNPN and CDR2 SVGIG (reference sequence). This CDR3 is built from 17 residues. V was clipped by 2 bases and J by 4 bases; unmatched bases: 16. CDR3: CAWSSGTVVRGTTEAFF. For the CDR3, the DNA is TGTGCCTGGAGTTCCGGGACAGTGGTTAGAGGGACCACTGAAGCTTTCTTT.

Points on this clonotype: A far larger clone is one nucleotide away, so this likely arose from a read error. DNA for the CDR3: TGTACCAGCAGTTTAGCGGGAGGGCCAGATACGCAGTATTTT. This translates into CTSSLAGGPDTQYF. This sequence joins TRBV7-7 and TRBJ2-3; 11 bases line up with TRBD2. Germline CDR1 and CDR2: SSHAT and FNYEAQ (reference sequence). This CDR3 contains 14 residues.